This record concerns one TCR beta chain sequence. The sample comes from a study of blood T cells in healthy people across ages. It was with a sample-barcoded 5' primer and a J-beta primer mix that a second PCR of roughly 6 to 11 cycles was run. TCRdb used MiXCR to reprocess the 5' RACE reads, holding one entry per CDR3 protein. The sample lists roughly 800,000 distinct CDR3 sequences; roughly 60% were seen once. The specimen sequenced was blood. The source of this sequence is a young man in good health.

CDR3 protein: CSALVLSASSYEQYF. The CDR3 DNA sequence: TGCAGTGCTTTAGTTCTGTCCGCAAGCTCCTACGAGCAGTACTTC. The chain combines TRBV20-1 with TRBJ2-7; no clear D gene. The CDR3 totals 15 residues. V was cut by 5 bases and J by 0 bases, with 17 bases left in between. Looked up from germline, CDR1 is DFQATT and CDR2 is SNEGSKA (reference sequence).